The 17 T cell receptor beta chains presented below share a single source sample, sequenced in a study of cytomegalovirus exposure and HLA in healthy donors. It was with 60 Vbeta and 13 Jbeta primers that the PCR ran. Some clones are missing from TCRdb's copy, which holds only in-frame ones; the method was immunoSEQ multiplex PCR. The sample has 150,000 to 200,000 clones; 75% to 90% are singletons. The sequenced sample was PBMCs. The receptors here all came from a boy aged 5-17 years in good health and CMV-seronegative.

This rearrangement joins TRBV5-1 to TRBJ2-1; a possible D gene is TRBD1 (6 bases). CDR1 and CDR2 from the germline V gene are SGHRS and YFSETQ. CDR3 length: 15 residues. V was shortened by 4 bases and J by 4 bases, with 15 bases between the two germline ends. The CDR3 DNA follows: TGCGCCAGCAGCCCGAGATACACAGGGTACAATGAGCAGTTCTTC. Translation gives CASSPRYTGYNEQFF. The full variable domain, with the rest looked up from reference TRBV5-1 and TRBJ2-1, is KAGVTQTPRYLIKTRGQQVTLSCSPISGHRSVSWYQQTPGQGLQFLFEYFSETQRNKGNFPGRFSGRQFSNSRSEMNVSTLELGDSALYLCASSPRYTGYNEQFFGPGTRLTVL.

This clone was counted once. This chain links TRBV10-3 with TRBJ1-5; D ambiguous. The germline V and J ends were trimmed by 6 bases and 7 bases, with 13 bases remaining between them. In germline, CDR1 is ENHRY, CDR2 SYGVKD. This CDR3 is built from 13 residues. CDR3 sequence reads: CAIRREEDQPQHF. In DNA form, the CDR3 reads TGTGCCATCAGGAGGGAGGAGGACCAGCCCCAGCATTTT.

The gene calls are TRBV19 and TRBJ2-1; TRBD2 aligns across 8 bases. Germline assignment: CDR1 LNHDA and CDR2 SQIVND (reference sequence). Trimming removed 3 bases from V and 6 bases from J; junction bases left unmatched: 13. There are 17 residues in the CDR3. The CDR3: CASSISSGSVDPNEQFF. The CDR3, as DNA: TGTGCCAGTAGTATCTCTAGCGGGTCGGTCGACCCCAATGAGCAGTTCTTC.

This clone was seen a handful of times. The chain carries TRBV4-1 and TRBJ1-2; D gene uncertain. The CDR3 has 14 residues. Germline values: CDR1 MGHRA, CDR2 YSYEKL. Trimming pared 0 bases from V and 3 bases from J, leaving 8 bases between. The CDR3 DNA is TGCGCCAGCAGCCAAGATCCTCGGTACTATGGCTACACCTTC. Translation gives CASSQDPRYYGYTF.

In nucleotides, the CDR3 is TGTGCCAGCAGTGAATTTGGCAGCACAGATACGCAGTATTTT. Encoded protein: CASSEFGSTDTQYF. The chain is built from TRBV25-1 and TRBJ2-3; D gene ambiguous. The CDR3 covers 14 residues. The ends were cut back, 1 base at V and 0 bases at J, with 5 bases in the middle. Germline V lookup: CDR1 MGHDK, CDR2 SYGVNS.

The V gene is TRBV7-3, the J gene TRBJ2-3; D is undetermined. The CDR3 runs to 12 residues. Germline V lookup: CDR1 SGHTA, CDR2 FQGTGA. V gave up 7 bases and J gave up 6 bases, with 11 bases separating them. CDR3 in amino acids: CASTPFRDTQYF. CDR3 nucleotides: TGTGCCAGCACCCCCTTTCGGGATACGCAGTATTTT. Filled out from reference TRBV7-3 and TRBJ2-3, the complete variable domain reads GAGVSQTPSNKVTEKGKYVELRCDPISGHTALYWYRQSLGQGPEFLIYFQGTGAADDSGLPNDRFFAVRPEGSVSTLKIQRTERGDSAVYLCASTPFRDTQYFGPGTRLTVL.

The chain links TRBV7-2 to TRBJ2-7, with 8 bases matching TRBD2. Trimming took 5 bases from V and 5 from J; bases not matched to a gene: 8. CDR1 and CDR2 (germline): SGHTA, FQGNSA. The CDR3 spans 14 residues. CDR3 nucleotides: TGTGCCAGCAGCATTACCGGGACTAGAAACGAGCAGTACTTC. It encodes CASSITGTRNEQYF.

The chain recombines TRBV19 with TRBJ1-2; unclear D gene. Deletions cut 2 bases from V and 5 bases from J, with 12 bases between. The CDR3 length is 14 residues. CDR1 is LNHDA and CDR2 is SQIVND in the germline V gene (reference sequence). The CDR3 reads CASSIPGSFYGYTF. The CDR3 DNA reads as TGTGCCAGTAGTATACCGGGTAGTTTTTATGGCTACACCTTC.

CDR3 in DNA: TGCGCCAGCAGCCTGGCCCGACTAGCCGAAACCTACAATGAGCAGTTCTTC. Translating gives CASSLARLAETYNEQFF. The chain combines TRBV5-1 with TRBJ2-1; the match to TRBD2 covers 7 bases. Germline V gene data show CDR1 as SGHRS and CDR2 as YFSETQ. Trimming removed 4 bases from V and 2 bases from J; junction bases left unmatched: 12. The CDR3 loop spans 17 amino acids.

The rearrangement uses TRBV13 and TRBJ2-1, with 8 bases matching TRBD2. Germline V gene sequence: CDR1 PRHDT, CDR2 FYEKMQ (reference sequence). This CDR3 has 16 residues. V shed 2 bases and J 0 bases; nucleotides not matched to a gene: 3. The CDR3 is CASSLISGSSYNEQFF. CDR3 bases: TGTGCCAGCAGCTTAATCAGCGGGAGCTCCTACAATGAGCAGTTCTTC.

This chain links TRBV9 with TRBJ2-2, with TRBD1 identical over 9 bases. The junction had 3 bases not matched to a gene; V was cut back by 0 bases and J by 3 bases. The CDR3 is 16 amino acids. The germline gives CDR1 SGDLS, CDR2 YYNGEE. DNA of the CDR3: TGTGCCAGCAGCGTAGGGGGGACAGGGTACACCGGGGAGCTGTTTTTT. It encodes CASSVGGTGYTGELFF.

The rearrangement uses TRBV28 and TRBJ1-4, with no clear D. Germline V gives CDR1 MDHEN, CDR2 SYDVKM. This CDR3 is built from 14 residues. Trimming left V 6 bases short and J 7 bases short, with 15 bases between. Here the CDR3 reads CASSLTASSEKLFF. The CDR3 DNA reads TGTGCCAGCAGCCTCACAGCCAGCAGTGAAAAACTGTTTTTT.

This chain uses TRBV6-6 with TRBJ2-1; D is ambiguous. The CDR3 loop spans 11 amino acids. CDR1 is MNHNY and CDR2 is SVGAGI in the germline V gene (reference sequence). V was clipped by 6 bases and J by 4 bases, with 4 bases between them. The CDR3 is CASSPYNEQFF. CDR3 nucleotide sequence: TGTGCCAGCAGCCCGTACAATGAGCAGTTCTTC.

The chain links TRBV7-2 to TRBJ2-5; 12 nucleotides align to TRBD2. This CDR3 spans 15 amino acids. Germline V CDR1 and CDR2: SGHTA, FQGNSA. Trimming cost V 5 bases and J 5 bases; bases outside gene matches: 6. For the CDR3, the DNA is TGTGCCAGCAGCGCTCGGACTAGCGGGATGGAGACCCAGTACTTC. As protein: CASSARTSGMETQYF.

CDR3 amino acids: CASSQVEGRKGYTF. The DNA of the CDR3 is TGTGCCAGCAGCCAAGTGGAAGGGAGGAAAGGCTACACCTTC. The rearrangement links TRBV14 to TRBJ1-2; no firm D call. V lost 1 base, J lost 8 bases, and 14 bases lay in between. CDR3 length: 14 amino acids. Germline V gives CDR1 SGHDN, CDR2 FVKESK. Full variable domain (outside the CDR3, taken from reference TRBV14 and TRBJ1-2): EAGVTQFPSHSVIEKGQTVTLRCDPISGHDNLYWYRRVMGKEIKFLLHFVKESKQDESGMPNNRFLAERTGGTYSTLKVQPAELEDSGVYFCASSQVEGRKGYTFGSGTRLTVV.

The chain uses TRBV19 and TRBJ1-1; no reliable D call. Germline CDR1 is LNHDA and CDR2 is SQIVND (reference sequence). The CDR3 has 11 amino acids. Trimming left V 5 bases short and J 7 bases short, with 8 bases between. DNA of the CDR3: TGTGCCAGTAGTCGGTACGGTGAAGCTTTCTTT. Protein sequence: CASSRYGEAFF.

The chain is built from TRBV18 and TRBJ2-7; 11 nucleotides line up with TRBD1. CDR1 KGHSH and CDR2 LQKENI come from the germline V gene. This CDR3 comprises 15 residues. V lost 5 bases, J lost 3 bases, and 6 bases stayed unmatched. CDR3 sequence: CASSYAGTGGYEQYF. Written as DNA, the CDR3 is TGTGCCAGCTCATATGCAGGGACAGGGGGCTACGAGCAGTACTTC.